This record looks at one TCR beta chain sequence and its context. The sample comes from a study of blood T cell repertoires in COVID-19. CDR3 length equals 14 residues. With 0 bases removed from V and 4 bases from J, the gap between germline ends came to 8 bases. CDR1 is SGHDT, CDR2 YYEEEE, per germline. Measured with immunoSEQ multiplex PCR; TCRdb has only the in-frame clones, and not every one. The table shows some 80,000 clones, with approximately 80% occurring only once. The sequence came from a woman aged 70-85 years with acute or convalescent COVID-19. The chain is built from TRBV5-6 and TRBJ2-1; D not certain. The sample consisted of peripheral blood. This chain's CDR3 is CASSLEPEYNEQFF. In nucleotides, the CDR3 is TGTGCCAGCAGCTTGGAGCCCGAGTACAATGAGCAGTTCTTC.